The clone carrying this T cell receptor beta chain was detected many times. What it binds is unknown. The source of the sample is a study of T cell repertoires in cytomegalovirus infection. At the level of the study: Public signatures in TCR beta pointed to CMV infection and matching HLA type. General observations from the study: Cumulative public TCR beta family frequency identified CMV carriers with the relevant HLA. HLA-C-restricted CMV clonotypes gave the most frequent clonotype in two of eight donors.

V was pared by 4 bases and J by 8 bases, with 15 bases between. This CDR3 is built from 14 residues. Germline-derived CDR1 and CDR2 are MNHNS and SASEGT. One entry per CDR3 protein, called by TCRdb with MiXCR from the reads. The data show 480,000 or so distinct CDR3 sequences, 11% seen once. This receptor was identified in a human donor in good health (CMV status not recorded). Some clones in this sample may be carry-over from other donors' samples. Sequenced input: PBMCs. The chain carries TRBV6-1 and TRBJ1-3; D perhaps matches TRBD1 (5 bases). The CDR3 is CASSVQGAEYTIYF. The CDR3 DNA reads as TGTGCCAGCAGTGTCCAAGGGGCCGAGTACACCATATATTTT.